A single sample gave rise to the 18 T cell receptor beta chains below, sequenced in a study of blood T cell repertoires in COVID-19. Clones were sequenced by immunoSEQ multiplex PCR, and TCRdb holds only the in-frame ones, with some missing. This table has some 150,000 clones, more than 65% appearing once. Sequencing input: peripheral blood. The receptors here all came from a woman between 50 and 59 years old with acute or convalescent COVID-19.

The DNA of the CDR3 is TGTGCCAGCAGGAAGACAGGGGAGAATGAAAAACTGTTTTTT. The encoded protein is CASRKTGENEKLFF. The chain combines TRBV25-1 with TRBJ1-4; TRBD1 aligns across 8 bases. Per germline, CDR1 MGHDK and CDR2 SYGVNS. The junction had 5 bases not matched to a gene; V was cut back by 6 bases and J by 5 bases. CDR3 length: 14 amino acids.

V gene TRBV6-5 combines with J gene TRBJ2-3, with 8 bases that match TRBD2. This CDR3 has 13 residues. The V segment lost 7 bases and the J segment 4 bases; nucleotides outside the gene matches: 4. The germline CDR1 and CDR2 sequences are MNHEY and SVGAGI. The DNA of the CDR3 is TGTGCCAGCAAGCGGGGGTTGGCAGATACGCAGTATTTT. It yields the protein CASKRGLADTQYF.

The CDR3 sequence: CASSRGQGYYGYTF. The CDR3 DNA sequence: TGTGCCAGTAGTCGGGGACAGGGCTACTATGGCTACACCTTC. This chain links TRBV19 with TRBJ1-2; 9 positions agree with TRBD1. J lost 3 bases, V lost 5 bases, and 4 bases had no gene match. Looked up from germline, CDR1 is LNHDA and CDR2 is SQIVND (reference sequence). The CDR3 is 14 residues long.

This clone was recorded only once. The DNA is omitted, as the CDR3 cannot be located on it reliably, and the CDR3 follows TCRdb's listing. J is TRBJ2-4 and V is TRBV12-5; the DNA was not used to check the table's D call, TRBD1. Termini included, the CDR3 measures 14 amino acids. CDR1 is LGHNT, CDR2 FRNRAP, per germline. The CDR3 reads CASGLAQAKNIQYF.

The chain employs TRBV28 and TRBJ1-2; weak D call: TRBD1 (5 bases). The V and J ends lost 6 bases and 8 bases respectively, with 13 bases between them. Per the germline V gene, CDR1 is MDHEN and CDR2 is SYDVKM. The CDR3 has 12 residues. The CDR3 loop is CASRPGVQGYTF. CDR3 nucleotides: TGTGCCAGCAGGCCGGGGGTGCAGGGCTACACCTTC.

The J gene is TRBJ2-5, the V gene TRBV10-3, with 7 bases that match TRBD2. Per the germline V gene, CDR1 is ENHRY and CDR2 is SYGVKD. The CDR3 has 19 residues. With V trimmed by 0 bases and J by 1 base, 14 bases remained unmatched. The CDR3 sequence: CAISESSLSWASGQETQYF. In DNA, the CDR3 is TGTGCCATCAGTGAGTCGAGCCTATCCTGGGCTAGCGGCCAAGAGACCCAGTACTTC.

The rearrangement joins TRBV19 to TRBJ2-1, with 7 bases lining up with TRBD1. CDR1 is LNHDA and CDR2 is SQIVND in the germline V gene (reference sequence). Losses at the gene ends were 2 bases for V and 6 bases for J; bases not matched to a gene: 7. The CDR3 has 15 residues. CDR3 protein: CASSINQRTGNEQFF. CDR3 coding DNA: TGTGCCAGTAGTATAAATCAAAGGACAGGCAATGAGCAGTTCTTC.

This chain links TRBV7-8 with TRBJ2-1; TRBD2 agrees at 8 bases. Germline lookup yields CDR1 SGHVS and CDR2 FQNEAQ. Germline trimming cut 2 bases from V and 6 bases from J; bases unmatched to any gene: 9. This CDR3 region has 16 residues. The CDR3 DNA sequence: TGTGCCAGCAGCTTAAGAGGGCTAGCGGGTGGCAATGAGCAGTTCTTC. Its translation: CASSLRGLAGGNEQFF.

V usage is TRBV7-2 and J usage is TRBJ1-2, with 8 bases aligning to TRBD1. After removal of 5 bases from V and 8 bases from J, the junction contained 10 bases not matched to a gene. The germline V gene has CDR1 SGHTA and CDR2 FQGNSA. The CDR3 runs 14 residues. The CDR3 DNA reads TGTGCCAGCAGCATTGGACAGGGCCCTATGGGCTACACCTTC. It codes for CASSIGQGPMGYTF.

The rearrangement joins TRBV4-2 to TRBJ2-5, with D perhaps matching TRBD2 (6 bases). With 0 bases removed from V and 3 bases from J, the gap between germline ends came to 11 bases. The CDR3 is 15 amino acids. Germline values: CDR1 LGHNA, CDR2 YNFKEQ. This chain's CDR3 is CASSQERTKKETQYF. The CDR3 coding sequence is TGTGCCAGCAGCCAAGAGAGGACTAAGAAAGAGACCCAGTACTTC.

The chain links TRBV9 to TRBJ2-3, with 8 nucleotides matching TRBD1. This CDR3 is built from 15 residues. The J segment lost 0 bases and the V segment lost 0 bases, leaving 0 bases of the junction unmatched. Germline CDR1 is SGDLS and CDR2 is YYNGEE. CDR3 protein: CASSVGTGSTDTQYF. DNA of the CDR3: TGTGCCAGCAGCGTAGGGACAGGGAGCACAGATACGCAGTATTTT.

The chain couples TRBV18 to TRBJ2-3; D is perhaps TRBD2 (5 bases). Germline V gene sequence: CDR1 KGHSH, CDR2 LQKENI. V dropped 3 bases and J dropped 0 bases, with 10 bases sitting between them. The CDR3 runs to 15 residues. The CDR3 reads CASSPDRTSTDTQYF. The CDR3 coding sequence is TGTGCCAGCTCACCGGATAGGACTAGCACAGATACGCAGTATTTT.

This clone was observed a single time. The CDR3 loop is CASSPRGQRAYEQYF. CDR3 coding DNA: TGCGCCAGCAGCCCCAGGGGGCAGAGGGCCTACGAGCAGTACTTC. The chain recombines TRBV4-1 with TRBJ2-7; TRBD1 matches 8 bases. Trimming removed 4 bases from V and 2 bases from J; junction bases left unmatched: 7. This CDR3 has 15 residues. Germline-derived CDR1 and CDR2 are MGHRA and YSYEKL.

This clone was recorded a few times. The chain is built from TRBV10-3 and TRBJ2-7; TRBD2 aligns across 11 bases. The J segment lost 7 bases and the V segment lost 4 bases, leaving 9 bases of the junction unmatched. Germline values: CDR1 ENHRY, CDR2 SYGVKD. The CDR3 spans 15 residues. CDR3 bases: TGTGCCATCAGTGCCTCTAGCGGGGGGCCGGGGGAGCAGTACTTC. It specifies CAISASSGGPGEQYF.

The rearrangement links TRBV10-3 to TRBJ1-3; D uncertain. The CDR3 sequence is 13 residues long. Germline CDR1 is ENHRY and CDR2 is SYGVKD. The germline V and J ends were trimmed by 1 base and 4 bases, with 5 bases remaining between them. The CDR3 spells CAISEFRGNTIYF. CDR3 DNA: TGTGCCATCAGTGAGTTCAGGGGAAACACCATATATTTT.

The rearrangement joins TRBV18 to TRBJ2-2; TRBD1 aligns across 8 bases. The CDR3 is made up of 15 amino acids. Trimming at V came to 1 base and at J to 4 bases, leaving 2 bases not matched to a gene. Germline V lookup: CDR1 KGHSH, CDR2 LQKENI. CDR3 coding DNA: TGTGCCAGCTCACCACAACAGGGGGGCACCGGGGAGCTGTTTTTT. Translating it yields CASSPQQGGTGELFF.

V usage is TRBV7-3 and J usage is TRBJ2-5, with a possible D match to TRBD2 (7 bases). The germline gives CDR1 SGHTA, CDR2 FQGTGA. V gave up 5 bases and J gave up 3 bases, with 16 bases separating them. The CDR3 covers 15 residues. The CDR3 DNA is TGTGCCAGCAGCCCCCGGGGGGCGGGAAAAGAGACCCAGTACTTC. The encoded protein is CASSPRGAGKETQYF.

The V gene is TRBV6-5, the J gene TRBJ1-2; D is ambiguous. Germline-derived CDR1 and CDR2 are MNHEY and SVGAGI. The CDR3 has 12 amino acids. The CDR3: CATENRSYGYTF. As DNA, the CDR3 is TGTGCTACGGAGAACCGCTCCTATGGCTACACCTTC.